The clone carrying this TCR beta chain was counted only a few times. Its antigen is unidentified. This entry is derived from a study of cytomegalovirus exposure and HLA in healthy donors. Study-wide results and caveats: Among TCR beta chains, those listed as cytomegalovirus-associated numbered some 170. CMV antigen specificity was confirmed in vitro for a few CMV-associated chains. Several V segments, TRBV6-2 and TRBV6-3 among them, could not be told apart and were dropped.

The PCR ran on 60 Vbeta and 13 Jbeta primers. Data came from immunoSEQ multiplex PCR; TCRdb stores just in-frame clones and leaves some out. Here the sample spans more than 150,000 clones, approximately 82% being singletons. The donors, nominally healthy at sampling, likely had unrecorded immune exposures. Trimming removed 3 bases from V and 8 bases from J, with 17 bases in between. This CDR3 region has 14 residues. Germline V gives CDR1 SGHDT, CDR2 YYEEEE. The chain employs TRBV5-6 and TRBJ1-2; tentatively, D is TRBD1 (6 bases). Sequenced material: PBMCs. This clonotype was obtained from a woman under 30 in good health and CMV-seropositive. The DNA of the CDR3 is TGTGCCAGCAGCTGGAACTCAGGGGAGGGAGGCTACACCTTC. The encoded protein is CASSWNSGEGGYTF.